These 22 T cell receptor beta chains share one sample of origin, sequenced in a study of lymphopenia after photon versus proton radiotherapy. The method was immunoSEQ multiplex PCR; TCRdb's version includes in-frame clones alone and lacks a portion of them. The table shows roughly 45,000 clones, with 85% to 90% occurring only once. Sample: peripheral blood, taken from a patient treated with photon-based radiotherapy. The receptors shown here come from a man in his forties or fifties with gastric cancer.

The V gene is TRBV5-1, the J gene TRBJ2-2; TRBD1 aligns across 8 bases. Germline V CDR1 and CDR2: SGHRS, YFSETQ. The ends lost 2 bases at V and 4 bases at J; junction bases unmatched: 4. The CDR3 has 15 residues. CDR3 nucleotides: TGCGCCAGCAGCTTAGGACAGGGCGGCACCGGGGAGCTGTTTTTT. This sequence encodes CASSLGQGGTGELFF.

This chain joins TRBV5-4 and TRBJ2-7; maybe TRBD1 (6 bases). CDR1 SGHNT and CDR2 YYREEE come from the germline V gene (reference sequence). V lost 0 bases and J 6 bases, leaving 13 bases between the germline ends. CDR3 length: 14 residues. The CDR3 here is CASSLDVSGVEQYF. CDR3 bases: TGTGCCAGCAGCTTGGATGTCTCAGGGGTCGAGCAGTACTTC.

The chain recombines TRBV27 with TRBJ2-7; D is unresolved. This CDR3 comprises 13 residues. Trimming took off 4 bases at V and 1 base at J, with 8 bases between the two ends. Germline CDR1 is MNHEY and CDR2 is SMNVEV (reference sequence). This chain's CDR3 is CASSSGSSYEQYF. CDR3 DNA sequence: TGTGCCAGCAGTTCCGGGTCTTCCTACGAGCAGTACTTC.

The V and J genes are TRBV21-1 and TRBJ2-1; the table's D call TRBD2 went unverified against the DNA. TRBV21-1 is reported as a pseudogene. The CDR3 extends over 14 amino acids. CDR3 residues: CASSKGRVFNEQFF. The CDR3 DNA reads TGTGCCAGCAGCAAAGGGAGGGTTTTCAATGAGCAGTTCTTC.

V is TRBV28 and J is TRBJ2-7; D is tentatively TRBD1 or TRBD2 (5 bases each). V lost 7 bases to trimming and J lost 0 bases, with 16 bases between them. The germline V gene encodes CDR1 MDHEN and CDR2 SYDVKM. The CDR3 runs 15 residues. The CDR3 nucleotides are TGTGCCAGCACCAAGTGGGGGACGAGCTCCTACGAGCAGTACTTC. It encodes CASTKWGTSSYEQYF.

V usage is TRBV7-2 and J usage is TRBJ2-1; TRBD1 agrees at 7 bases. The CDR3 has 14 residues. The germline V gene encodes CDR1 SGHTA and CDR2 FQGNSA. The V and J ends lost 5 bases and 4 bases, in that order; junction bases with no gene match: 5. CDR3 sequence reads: CASSPTTGYNEQFF. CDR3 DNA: TGTGCCAGCAGCCCCACGACAGGGTACAATGAGCAGTTCTTC.

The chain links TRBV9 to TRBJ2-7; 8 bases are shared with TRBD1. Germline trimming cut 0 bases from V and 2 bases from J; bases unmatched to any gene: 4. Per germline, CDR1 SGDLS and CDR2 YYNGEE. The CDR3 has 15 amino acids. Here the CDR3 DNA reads TGTGCCAGCAGCGTAGGCTGGACAGGGACCTACGAGCAGTACTTC. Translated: CASSVGWTGTYEQYF. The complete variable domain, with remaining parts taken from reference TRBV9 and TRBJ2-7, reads DSGVTQTPKHLITATGQRVTLRCSPRSGDLSVYWYQQSLDQGLQFLIQYYNGEERAKGNILERFSAQQFPDLHSELNLSSLELGDSALYFCASSVGWTGTYEQYFGPGTRLTVT.

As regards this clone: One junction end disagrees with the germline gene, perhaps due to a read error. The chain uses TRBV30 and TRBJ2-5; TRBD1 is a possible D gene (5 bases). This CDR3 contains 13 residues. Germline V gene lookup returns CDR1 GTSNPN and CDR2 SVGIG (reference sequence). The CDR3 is CARSVWTQETQYF. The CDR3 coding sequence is TGTGCCCGGAGTGTCTGGACACAAGAGACCCAGTACTTC.

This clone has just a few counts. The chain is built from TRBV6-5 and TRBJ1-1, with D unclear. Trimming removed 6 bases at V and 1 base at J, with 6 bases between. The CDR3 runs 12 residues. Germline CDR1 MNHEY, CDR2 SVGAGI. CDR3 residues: CASRSQNTEAFF. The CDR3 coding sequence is TGTGCCAGCAGATCACAGAACACTGAAGCTTTCTTT.

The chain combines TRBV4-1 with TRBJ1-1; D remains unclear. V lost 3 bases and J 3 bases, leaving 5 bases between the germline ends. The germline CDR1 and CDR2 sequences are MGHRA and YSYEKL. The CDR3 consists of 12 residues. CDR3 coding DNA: TGCGCCAGCAGCCAGGCGGACACTGAAGCTTTCTTT. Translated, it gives CASSQADTEAFF.

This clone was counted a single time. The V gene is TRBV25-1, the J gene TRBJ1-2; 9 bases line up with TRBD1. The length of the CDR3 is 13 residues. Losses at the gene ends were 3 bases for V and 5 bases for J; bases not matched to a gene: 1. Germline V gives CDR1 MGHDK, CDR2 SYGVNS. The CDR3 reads CASSEGQGYGYTF. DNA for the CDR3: TGTGCCAGCAGTGAGGGACAGGGATATGGCTACACCTTC.

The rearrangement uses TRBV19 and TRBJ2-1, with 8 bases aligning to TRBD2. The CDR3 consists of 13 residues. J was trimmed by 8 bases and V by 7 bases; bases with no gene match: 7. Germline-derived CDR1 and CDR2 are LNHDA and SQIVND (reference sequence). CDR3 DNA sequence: TGTGCCAGTACCGGACTAGCAGGGGATGAGCAGTTCTTC. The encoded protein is CASTGLAGDEQFF.

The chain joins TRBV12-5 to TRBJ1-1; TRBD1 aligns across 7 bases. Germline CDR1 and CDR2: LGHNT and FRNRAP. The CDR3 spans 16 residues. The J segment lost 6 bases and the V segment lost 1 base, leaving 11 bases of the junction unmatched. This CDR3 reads CASGLATTGTVPEAFF. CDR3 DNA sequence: TGTGCTAGTGGTTTGGCCACGACCGGGACAGTACCTGAAGCTTTCTTT.

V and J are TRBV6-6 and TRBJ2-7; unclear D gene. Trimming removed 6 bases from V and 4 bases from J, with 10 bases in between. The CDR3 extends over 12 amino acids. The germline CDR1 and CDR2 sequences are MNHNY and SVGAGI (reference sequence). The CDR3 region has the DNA TGTGCCAGCAGCCCAACCACTTACGAGCAGTACTTC. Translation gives CASSPTTYEQYF.

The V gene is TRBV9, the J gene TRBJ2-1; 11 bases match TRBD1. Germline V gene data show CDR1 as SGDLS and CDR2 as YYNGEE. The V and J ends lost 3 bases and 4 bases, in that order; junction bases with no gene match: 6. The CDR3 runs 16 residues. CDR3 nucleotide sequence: TGTGCCAGCAGCGCCCCCGGGACAGGGGGTTACAATGAGCAGTTCTTC. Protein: CASSAPGTGGYNEQFF.

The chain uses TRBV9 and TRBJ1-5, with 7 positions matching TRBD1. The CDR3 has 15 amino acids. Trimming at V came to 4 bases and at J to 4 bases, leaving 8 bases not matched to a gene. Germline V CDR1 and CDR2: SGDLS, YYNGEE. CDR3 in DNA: TGTGCCAGCAGCCCGTACGGGACAGATAATCAGCCCCAGCATTTT. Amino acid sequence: CASSPYGTDNQPQHF.

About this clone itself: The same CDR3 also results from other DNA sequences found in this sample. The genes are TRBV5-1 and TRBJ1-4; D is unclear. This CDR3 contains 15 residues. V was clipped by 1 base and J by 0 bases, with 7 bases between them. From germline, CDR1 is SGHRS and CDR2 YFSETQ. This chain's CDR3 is CASSLRGTTNEKLFF. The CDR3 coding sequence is TGCGCCAGCAGCTTGCGAGGGACAACTAATGAAAAACTGTTTTTT.

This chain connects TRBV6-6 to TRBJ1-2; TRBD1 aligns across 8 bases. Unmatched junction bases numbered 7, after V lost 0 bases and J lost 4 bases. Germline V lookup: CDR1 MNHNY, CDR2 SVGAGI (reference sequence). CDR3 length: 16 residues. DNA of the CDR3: TGTGCCAGCAGTTACTCTTCCGGGACAGGAGTCTATGGCTACACCTTC. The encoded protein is CASSYSSGTGVYGYTF.

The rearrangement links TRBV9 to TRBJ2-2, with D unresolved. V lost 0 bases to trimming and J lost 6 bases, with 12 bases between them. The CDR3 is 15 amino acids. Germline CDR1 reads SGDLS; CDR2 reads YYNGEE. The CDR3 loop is CASSVEGNSAGELFF. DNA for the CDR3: TGTGCCAGCAGCGTAGAAGGGAACTCGGCCGGGGAGCTGTTTTTT.

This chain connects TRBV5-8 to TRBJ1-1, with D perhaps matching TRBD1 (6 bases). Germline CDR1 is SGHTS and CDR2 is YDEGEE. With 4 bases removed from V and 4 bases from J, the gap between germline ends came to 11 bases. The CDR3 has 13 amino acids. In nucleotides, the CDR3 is TGTGCCAGCAGCAACAGGGATTTCACTGAAGCTTTCTTT. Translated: CASSNRDFTEAFF.

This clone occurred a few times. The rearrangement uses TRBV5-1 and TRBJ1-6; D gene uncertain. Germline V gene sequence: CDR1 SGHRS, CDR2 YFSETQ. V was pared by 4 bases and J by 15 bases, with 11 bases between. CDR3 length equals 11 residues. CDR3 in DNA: TGCGCCAGCAGCGGAGGCAAGGACCTCCACTTT. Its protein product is CASSGGKDLHF.

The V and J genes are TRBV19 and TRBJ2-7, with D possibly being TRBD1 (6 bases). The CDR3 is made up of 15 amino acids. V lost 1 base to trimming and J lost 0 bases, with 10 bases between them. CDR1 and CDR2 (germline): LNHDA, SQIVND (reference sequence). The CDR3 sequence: CASSIGTEDSYEQYF. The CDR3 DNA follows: TGTGCCAGTAGTATAGGGACAGAGGACTCCTACGAGCAGTACTTC.